This is a list of T cell receptor beta chains from one sample in a study of blood T cell repertoires in COVID-19. Sequencing was performed with immunoSEQ multiplex PCR; in TCRdb, only in-frame clones are kept and a portion is missing. The top ten clones hold under 2.5% of a sample with 250,000 to 300,000 clones, over 85% of them seen once. The sequenced sample consisted of PBMCs or T cells enriched from blood (not recorded which). The receptors shown here come from a woman aged 60-75 years who had recovered from COVID-19. The CDR3 runs from the conserved cysteine through the conserved F or W. A D gene is named only where the DNA matches it firmly. Clone size is stated in some rows and not others, as once, few, many or a class when expanded.

size	V	J	D	CDR3	DNA
NA	TRBV9	TRBJ1-3	NA	CASSVVGDSRNTIYF	TGTGCCAGCAGCGTAGTCGGAGATTCGCGAAACACCATATATTTT
NA	TRBV7-9	TRBJ2-1	TRBD2	CASSLSSGRGGRYNEQFF	TGTGCCAGCAGCCTCTCCTCGGGGCGGGGGGGCCGATACAATGAGCAGTTCTTC
NA	TRBV19	TRBJ1-2	NA	CASSPIGEGVGRGYTF	TGTGCCAGTAGTCCGATCGGGGAGGGAGTGGGTCGAGGCTACACCTTC
NA	TRBV5-8	TRBJ1-1	TRBD1	CALTDRGNTEAFF	TGTGCCCTGACGGACAGGGGTAACACTGAAGCTTTCTTT
NA	TRBV5-1	TRBJ2-3	TRBD1	CASSLGDRGMGAADTQYF	TGCGCCAGCAGCTTGGGAGACAGGGGAATGGGAGCCGCAGATACGCAGTATTTT
NA	TRBV10-1	TRBJ2-3	NA	CASSESGLRTDTQYF	TGCGCCAGCAGTGAGTCTGGCCTCCGCACAGATACGCAGTATTTT
NA	TRBV7-2	TRBJ2-1	TRBD2	CAKSSGTYNEQFF	TGTGCCAAGTCTAGCGGCACCTACAATGAGCAGTTCTTC
NA	TRBV28	TRBJ2-1	TRBD2	CASNWRAGIYNEQFF	TGTGCCAGCAATTGGCGAGCGGGGATTTACAATGAGCAGTTCTTC
NA	TRBV25-1	TRBJ2-3	TRBD2	CASSSGGSLDTQYF	TGTGCCAGCTCTAGCGGGGGGTCTCTAGATACGCAGTATTTT
NA	TRBV5-1	TRBJ1-4	NA	CASSLVAQTNEKLFF	TGCGCCAGCAGCTTGGTTGCGCAAACTAATGAAAAACTGTTTTTT
NA	TRBV28	TRBJ2-6	NA	CASSPGYGANVLTF	TGTGCCAGCAGTCCCGGGTACGGGGCCAACGTCCTGACTTTC
NA	TRBV18	TRBJ2-7	TRBD1	CASSPRGQGSYEQYF	TGTGCCAGCTCACCACGGGGACAGGGATCCTACGAGCAGTACTTC
NA	TRBV3-1/TRBV3-2	TRBJ2-5	NA	CASSSGLGTQYF	TGTGCCAGCAGCTCAGGGTTGGGGACCCAGTACTTC
NA	TRBV30	TRBJ2-1	NA	CAWTSYHNEQFF	TGTGCCTGGACATCCTACCACAATGAGCAGTTCTTC
NA	TRBV5-6	TRBJ2-7	TRBD1	CASSGTGTGVREQYF	TGTGCCAGCAGCGGAACCGGGACAGGGGTGAGGGAGCAGTACTTC
NA	TRBV30	TRBJ1-1	TRBD1	CAWSVGTGGSLGAEAFF	TGTGCCTGGAGTGTAGGGACAGGGGGGTCCTTAGGGGCTGAAGCTTTCTTT
NA	TRBV7-9	TRBJ1-2	TRBD1	CASSLQGAVGYTF	TGTGCCAGCAGCTTACAGGGGGCAGTTGGCTACACCTTC
once	TRBV6-1	TRBJ1-2	NA	CASSESGQLYGYTF	TGTGCCAGCAGTGAAAGCGGGCAGCTTTATGGCTACACCTTC
NA	TRBV29-1	TRBJ1-4	NA	CSVEIPYRTQLFF	TGCAGCGTTGAAATCCCCTACAGGACACAACTGTTTTTT
NA	TRBV30	TRBJ1-3	NA	CAWSLSTGNTIYF	TGTGCCTGGAGTCTTAGCACTGGAAACACCATATATTTT
NA	TRBV5-1	TRBJ1-6	TRBD1	CASSLGDPGQYNSPLHF	TGCGCCAGCAGCTTGGGGGACCCGGGACAGTATAATTCACCCCTCCACTTT
NA	TRBV3-1/TRBV3-2	TRBJ2-7	TRBD2	CASSRTSGDPYEQYF	TGTGCCAGCAGCCGGACTAGCGGGGACCCCTACGAGCAGTACTTC
NA	TRBV24-1	TRBJ1-2	NA	CATKDRFNYGYTF	TGTGCCACCAAGGACAGATTTAACTATGGCTACACCTTC
NA	TRBV6-5	TRBJ2-1	TRBD2	CASRSGLAGVNEQFF	TGTGCCAGCAGATCGGGACTAGCGGGAGTAAATGAGCAGTTCTTC
NA	TRBV7-8	TRBJ2-3	TRBD1	CASSVGTGHTDTQYF	TGTGCCAGCAGCGTAGGGACAGGGCACACAGATACGCAGTATTTT
NA	TRBV5-1	TRBJ1-4	NA	CASSYSGTGNEKLFF	TGCGCCAGCAGCTACAGCGGGACGGGGAATGAAAAACTGTTTTTT
once	TRBV5-4	TRBJ2-1	NA	CASSFPLSGNEQFF	TGTGCCAGCAGCTTCCCCCTTAGCGGCAATGAGCAGTTCTTC
NA	TRBV3-1/TRBV3-2	TRBJ1-6	NA	CASSQDTGSWSPLHF	TGTGCCAGCAGCCAAGATACGGGGTCTTGGTCACCCCTCCACTTT
NA	TRBV2	TRBJ2-2	NA	CASGGDGSGELFF	TGTGCCAGCGGCGGGGATGGATCCGGGGAGCTGTTTTTT
NA	TRBV6-6	TRBJ1-3	NA	CASSYPRQAGNTIYF	TGTGCCAGCAGTTACCCCCGACAGGCTGGAAACACCATATATTTT
once	TRBV2	TRBJ1-1	NA	CASSLREAGHTEAFF	TGTGCCAGCAGTTTAAGGGAGGCTGGGCACACTGAAGCTTTCTTT
once	TRBV27	TRBJ1-5	NA	CASSDQTGGNQPQHF	TGTGCCAGCAGCGATCAAACAGGTGGCAATCAGCCCCAGCATTTT
NA	TRBV10-3	TRBJ1-3	NA	CAIGGRTVRSGNTIYF	TGTGCCATCGGGGGCCGGACAGTCAGGTCTGGAAACACCATATATTTT
NA	TRBV9	TRBJ1-2	NA	CASSGLGGRGYTF	TGTGCCAGCAGCGGGTTGGGGGGACGTGGCTACACCTTC
NA	TRBV18	TRBJ2-1	NA	CASSKPGLRGPNEQFF	TGTGCCAGCTCAAAACCGGGACTCCGGGGTCCTAATGAGCAGTTCTTC
NA	TRBV5-5	TRBJ1-2	NA	CASSQSGNLNYGYTF	TGTGCCAGCAGCCAATCAGGGAACCTAAACTATGGCTACACCTTC
few	TRBV10-1	TRBJ2-7	TRBD2	CASSEGILAGSYEQYF	TGCGCCAGCAGTGAAGGAATTCTAGCGGGATCCTACGAGCAGTACTTC
NA	TRBV9	TRBJ2-5	NA	CASSVGRGTTETQYF	TGTGCCAGCAGCGTCGGCAGGGGAACCACAGAGACCCAGTACTTC
NA	TRBV28	TRBJ2-3	NA	CASSLGLLAGASTDTQYF	TGTGCCAGCAGTTTGGGACTCCTGGCGGGGGCGAGCACAGATACGCAGTATTTT
NA	TRBV2	TRBJ2-2	NA	CASMGGGELFF	TGTGCCAGCATGGGGGGCGGGGAGCTGTTTTTT
NA	TRBV5-1	TRBJ2-5	TRBD2	CASSAGLAGGSGETQYF	TGCGCCAGCAGCGCCGGACTAGCGGGGGGTTCAGGGGAGACCCAGTACTTC
NA	TRBV10-3	TRBJ1-6	NA	CAIRQGDSPLHF	TGTGCCATCAGGCAGGGTGATTCACCCCTCCACTTT